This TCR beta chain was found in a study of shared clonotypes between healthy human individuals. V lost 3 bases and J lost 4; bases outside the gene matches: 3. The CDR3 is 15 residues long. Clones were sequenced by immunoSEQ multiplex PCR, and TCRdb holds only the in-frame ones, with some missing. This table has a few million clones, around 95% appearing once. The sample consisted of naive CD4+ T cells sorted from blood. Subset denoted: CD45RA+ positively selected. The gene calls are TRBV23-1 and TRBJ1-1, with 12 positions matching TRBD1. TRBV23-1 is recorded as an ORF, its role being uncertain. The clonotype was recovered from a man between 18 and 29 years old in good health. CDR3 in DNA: TGCGCCAGCAGTCACTGGGACAGGGGGCTCACTGAAGCTTTCTTT. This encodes CASSHWDRGLTEAFF.